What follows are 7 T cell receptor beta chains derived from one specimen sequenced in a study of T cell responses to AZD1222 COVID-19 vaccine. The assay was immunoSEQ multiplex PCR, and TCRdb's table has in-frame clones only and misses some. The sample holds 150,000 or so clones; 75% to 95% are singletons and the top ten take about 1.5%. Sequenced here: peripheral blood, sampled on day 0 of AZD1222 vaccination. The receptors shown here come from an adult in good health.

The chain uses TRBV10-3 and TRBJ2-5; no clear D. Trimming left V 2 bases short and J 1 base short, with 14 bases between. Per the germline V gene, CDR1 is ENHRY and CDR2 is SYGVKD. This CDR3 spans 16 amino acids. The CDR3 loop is CAISESLLTLQETQYF. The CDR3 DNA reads TGTGCCATCAGTGAGAGCCTACTCACCCTCCAAGAGACCCAGTACTTC.

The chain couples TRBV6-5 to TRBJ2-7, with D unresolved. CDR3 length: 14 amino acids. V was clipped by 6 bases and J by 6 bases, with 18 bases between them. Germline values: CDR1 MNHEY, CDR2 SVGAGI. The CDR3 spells CASSLGPPPSEQYF. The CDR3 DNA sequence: TGTGCCAGCAGCCTCGGGCCCCCACCCTCCGAGCAGTACTTC.

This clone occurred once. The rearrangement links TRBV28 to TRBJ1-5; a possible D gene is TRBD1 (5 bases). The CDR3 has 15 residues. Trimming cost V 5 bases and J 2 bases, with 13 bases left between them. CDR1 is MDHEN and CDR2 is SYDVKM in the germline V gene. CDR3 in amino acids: CASSSWGRGNQPQHF. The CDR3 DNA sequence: TGTGCCAGCAGTAGCTGGGGGAGGGGCAATCAGCCCCAGCATTTT.

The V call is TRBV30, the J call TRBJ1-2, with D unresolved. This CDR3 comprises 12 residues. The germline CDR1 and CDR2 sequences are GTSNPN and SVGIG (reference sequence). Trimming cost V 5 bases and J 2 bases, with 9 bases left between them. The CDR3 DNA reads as TGTGCCTGGGGAGAGGGCAACTATGGCTACACCTTC. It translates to CAWGEGNYGYTF.

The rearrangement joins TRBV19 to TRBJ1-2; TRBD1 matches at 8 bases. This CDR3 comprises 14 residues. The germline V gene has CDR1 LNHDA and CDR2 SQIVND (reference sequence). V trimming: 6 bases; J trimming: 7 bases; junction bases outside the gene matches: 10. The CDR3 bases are TGTGCCAGTAGGTCGGGACAGGCAAGGGGTGGCTACACCTTC. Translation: CASRSGQARGGYTF.

CDR3 sequence reads: CASSEARQGASNQPQHF. The DNA of the CDR3 is TGTGCCAGCAGTGAAGCGCGGCAGGGGGCCAGCAATCAGCCCCAGCATTTT. V gene TRBV2 combines with J gene TRBJ1-5; TRBD1 agrees at 8 bases. Germline V CDR1 and CDR2: SNHLY, FYNNEI. Losses at the gene ends were 0 bases for V and 1 base for J; bases not matched to a gene: 5. This CDR3 has 17 residues.

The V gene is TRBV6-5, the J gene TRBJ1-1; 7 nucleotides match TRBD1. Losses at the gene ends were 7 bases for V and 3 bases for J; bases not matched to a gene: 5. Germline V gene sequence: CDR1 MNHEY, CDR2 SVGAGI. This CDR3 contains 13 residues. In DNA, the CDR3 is TGTGCCAGCACCCAGGGGGGGGACACTGAAGCTTTCTTT. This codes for CASTQGGDTEAFF.